The source of this TCR beta chain is a study of T cells expressing NK-cell markers. Study overall: Sequenced donors, eight in total, included seven who were HCMV-seropositive and one who was seronegative.

5'RACE template switching built TCR beta cDNA with unique molecular identifiers. TCRdb reprocessed the 5' RACE reads and reports one entry per CDR3 protein, with no DNA. The repertoire table contains about 430,000 distinct CDR3 sequences. As to this clonotype: The antigen remains unidentified.

Overall study results and limits: The contribution of dominant NKG2C+ clonotypes to CD8+ T cells in roughly six donors was roughly 1.0-7.5%. Whether expanded NKG2C+ T cell clones were HCMV-specific remained unclear.

The receptor was isolated from a woman between 50 and 59 years old in good health. The sequencing input was blood T cells: a sorted CD56 or NKG2C T cell subset, CD4+ or CD8+ T cells, or bulk PBMC T cells (not recorded which).

The CDR3 here is CAISESGLAGGGEQFF. The rearrangement uses TRBV10-3 and TRBJ2-1; TCRdb names TRBD2, which stays unverified in the absence of DNA. CDR1 is ENHRY, CDR2 SYGVKD, per germline. The CDR3 contains 16 residues.